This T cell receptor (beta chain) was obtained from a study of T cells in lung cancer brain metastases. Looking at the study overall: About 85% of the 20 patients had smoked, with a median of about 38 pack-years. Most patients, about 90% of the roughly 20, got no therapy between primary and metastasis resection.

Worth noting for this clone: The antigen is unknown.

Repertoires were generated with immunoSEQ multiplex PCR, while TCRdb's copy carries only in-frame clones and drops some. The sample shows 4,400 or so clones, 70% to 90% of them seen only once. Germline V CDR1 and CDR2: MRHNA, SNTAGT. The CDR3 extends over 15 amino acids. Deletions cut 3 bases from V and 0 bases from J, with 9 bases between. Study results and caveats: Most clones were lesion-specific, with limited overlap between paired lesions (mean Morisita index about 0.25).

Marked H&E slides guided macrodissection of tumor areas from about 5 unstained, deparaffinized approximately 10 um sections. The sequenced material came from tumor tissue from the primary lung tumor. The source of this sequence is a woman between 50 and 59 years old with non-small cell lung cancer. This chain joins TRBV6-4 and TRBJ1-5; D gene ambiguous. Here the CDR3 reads CASSEGGFSNQPQHF. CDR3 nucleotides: TGTGCCAGCAGTGAGGGAGGATTTAGCAATCAGCCCCAGCATTTT.